The present T cell receptor beta chain was sequenced within a study of T cell changes during pregnancy in multiple sclerosis. Between the trimmed V and J ends, which lost 1 base and 9 bases, there was a span of 10 bases. Germline CDR1 and CDR2: SGHDT and YYEEEE. This CDR3 has 12 amino acids. The table came from immunoSEQ multiplex PCR; TCRdb's copy has only in-frame clones and leaves some out. Of some 74,000 clones in the sample, 85% to 95% were seen once. The TCR sequence derives from a female donor with multiple sclerosis, enrolled in a pregnancy study. The J gene is TRBJ1-2, the V gene TRBV5-6; D possibly corresponds to TRBD1 (6 bases). The material was peripheral blood, obtained before pregnancy. The CDR3: CASSLLGGSYTF. DNA of the CDR3: TGTGCCAGCAGCTTGTTAGGGGGTAGCTACACCTTC.